A selection of T cell receptor beta chains follows, all from one sample in a study of T cells in Graves' hyperthyroidism and ophthalmopathy. In TCRdb, the multiplex PCR reads were re-called with MiXCR into one record per CDR3 protein. The sample consists of hundreds of thousands of distinct CDR3 sequences, 18% of them appearing once. What was sequenced was blood. The receptors come from a woman in her forties or fifties with Graves' hyperthyroidism that later progressed to Graves' ophthalmopathy. Each CDR3 is given with its conserved first and last residue. The D gene is left open where the match is weak. Part of the rows lack a size; the others show once, few, many or a class for expanded clones.

V gene,J gene,D gene,clone size,CDR3 protein,CDR3 DNA
TRBV15,TRBJ1-1,-,few,CATSRDAQGNTEAFF,TGTGCCACCAGCAGAGACGCTCAGGGGAACACTGAAGCTTTCTTT
TRBV29-1,TRBJ1-3,-,few,CSVIQRLGNTIYF,TGCAGCGTCATACAGCGACTCGGAAACACCATATATTTT
TRBV20-1,TRBJ1-2,TRBD1,few,CSASNPSDRGRVGYTF,TGCAGTGCTAGCAACCCGTCCGACAGGGGACGGGTTGGCTACACCTTC
TRBV9,TRBJ1-5,-,many,CASSVDATQPQHF,TGTGCCAGCAGCGTAGATGCAACTCAGCCCCAGCATTTT
TRBV7-3,TRBJ1-1,-,few,CASSLPVSMNTEAFF,TGTGCCAGCAGCTTACCGGTCAGCATGAACACTGAAGCTTTCTTT
TRBV12-3/TRBV12-4,TRBJ2-7,-,many,CASSFGTGRYEQYF,TGTGCCAGCAGTTTCGGTACAGGCCGATACGAGCAGTACTTC
TRBV5-1,TRBJ1-2,-,many,CASSTDGNRHYGYTF,TGCGCCAGCAGCACGGACGGAAACCGGCACTATGGCTACACCTTC
TRBV20-1,TRBJ2-1,-,-,CSAPGESGKSYNEQFF,TGCAGTGCCCCCGGGGAATCCGGTAAATCCTACAATGAGCAGTTCTTC
TRBV6-1,TRBJ2-7,TRBD1,-,CASTPRDRALYEQYF,TGTGCCAGCACCCCAAGGGACAGGGCACTCTACGAGCAGTACTTC
TRBV6-1,TRBJ1-1,TRBD1,few,CASSVGQGVNTEAFF,TGTGCCAGCAGCGTCGGACAGGGTGTGAACACTGAAGCTTTCTTT
TRBV27,TRBJ1-1,TRBD1,many,CASRTDRDGTEAFF,TGTGCCAGCAGAACCGACAGGGACGGGACTGAAGCTTTCTTT
TRBV19,TRBJ1-2,TRBD1,-,CASQGQGIYYGYTF,TGTGCCAGCCAGGGACAGGGCATATACTATGGCTACACCTTC
TRBV7-6,TRBJ2-7,-,-,CASSLAETSYEQYF,TGTGCCAGCAGCTTAGCGGAAACTAGCTACGAGCAGTACTTC
TRBV3-1,TRBJ1-3,TRBD1,many,CASSQEARGNTIYF,TGTGCCAGCAGCCAAGAAGCCAGGGGGAACACCATATATTTT